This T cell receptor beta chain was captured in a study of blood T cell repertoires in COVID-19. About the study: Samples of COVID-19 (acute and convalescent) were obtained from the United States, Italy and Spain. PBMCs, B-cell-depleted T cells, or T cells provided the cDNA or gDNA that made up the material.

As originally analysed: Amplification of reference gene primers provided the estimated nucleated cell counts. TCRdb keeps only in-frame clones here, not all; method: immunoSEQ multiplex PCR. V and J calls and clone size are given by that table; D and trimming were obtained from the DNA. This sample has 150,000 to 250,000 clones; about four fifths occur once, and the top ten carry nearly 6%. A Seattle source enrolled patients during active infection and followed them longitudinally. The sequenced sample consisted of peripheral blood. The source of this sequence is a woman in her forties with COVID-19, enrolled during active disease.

This CDR3 reads CASNTGKNTGELFF. The CDR3 DNA is TGTGCCAGCAACACAGGGAAGAACACCGGGGAGCTGTTTTTT. The J gene is TRBJ2-2, the V gene TRBV11-1, with a weak D call TRBD1 (6 bases). V dropped 7 bases and J dropped 1 base, with 10 bases sitting between them. The CDR3 sequence is 14 residues long. Looked up from germline, CDR1 is SGHAT and CDR2 is FQDESV (reference sequence).